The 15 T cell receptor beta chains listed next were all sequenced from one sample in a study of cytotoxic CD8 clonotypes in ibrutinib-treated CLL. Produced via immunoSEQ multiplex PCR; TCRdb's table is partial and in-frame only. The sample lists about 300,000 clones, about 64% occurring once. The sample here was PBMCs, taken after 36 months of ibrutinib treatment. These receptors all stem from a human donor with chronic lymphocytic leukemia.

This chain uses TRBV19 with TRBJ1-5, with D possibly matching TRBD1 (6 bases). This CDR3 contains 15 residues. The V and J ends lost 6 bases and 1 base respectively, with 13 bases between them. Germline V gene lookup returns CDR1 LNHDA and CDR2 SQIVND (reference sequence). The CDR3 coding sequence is TGTGCCAGTAGAAAAGGGGGGGCCAGCAATCAGCCCCAGCATTTT. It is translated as CASRKGGASNQPQHF.

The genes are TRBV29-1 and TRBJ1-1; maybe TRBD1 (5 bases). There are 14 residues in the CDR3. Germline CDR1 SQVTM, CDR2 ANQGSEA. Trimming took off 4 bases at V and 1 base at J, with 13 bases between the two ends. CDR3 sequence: CSVVRAGWNTEAFF. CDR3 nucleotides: TGCAGCGTTGTCAGGGCGGGATGGAACACTGAAGCTTTCTTT.

The DNA of the CDR3 is TGCGCCAGCAGCGAGGAGGGGGACCTCTACGAGCAGTACTTC. It specifies CASSEEGDLYEQYF. The chain has TRBV5-1 and TRBJ2-7; D tentatively fits TRBD1 or TRBD2 (6 bases each). Looked up from germline, CDR1 is SGHRS and CDR2 is YFSETQ. The CDR3 is 14 residues long. Trimming shortened V by 4 bases and J by 3 bases, and 14 bases separated the two germline ends.

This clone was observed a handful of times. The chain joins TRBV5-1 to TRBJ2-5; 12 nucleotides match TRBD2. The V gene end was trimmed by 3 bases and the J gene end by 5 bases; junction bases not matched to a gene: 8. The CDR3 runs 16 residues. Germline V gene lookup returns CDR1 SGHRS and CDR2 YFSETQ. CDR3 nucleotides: TGCGCCAGCAGCTCTCGACTAGCGGGGGAAGCGGAGACCCAGTACTTC. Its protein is CASSSRLAGEAETQYF.

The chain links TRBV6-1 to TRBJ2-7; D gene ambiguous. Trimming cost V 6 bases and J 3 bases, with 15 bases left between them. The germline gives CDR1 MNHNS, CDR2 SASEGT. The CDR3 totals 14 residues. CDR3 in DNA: TGTGCCAGCAGGCCTCCCGTCTCTCTCTACGAGCAGTACTTC. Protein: CASRPPVSLYEQYF.

CDR3 coding DNA: TGTGCCAGCAGCCCCGTCGGAGGGTCCAAAAACATTCAGTACTTC. This gives the protein CASSPVGGSKNIQYF. J is TRBJ2-4 and V is TRBV11-2, with D possibly being TRBD2 (6 bases). The germline gives CDR1 SGHAT, CDR2 FQNNGV. V was clipped by 5 bases and J by 2 bases, with 13 bases between them. This CDR3 comprises 15 residues.

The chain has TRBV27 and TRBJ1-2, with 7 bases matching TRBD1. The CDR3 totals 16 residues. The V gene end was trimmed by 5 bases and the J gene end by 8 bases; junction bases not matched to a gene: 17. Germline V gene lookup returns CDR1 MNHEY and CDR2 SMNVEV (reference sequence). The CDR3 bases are TGTGCCAGCAGTGGGAGTCGGACAGGCCGTAGGTCCGGCTACACCTTC. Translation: CASSGSRTGRRSGYTF.

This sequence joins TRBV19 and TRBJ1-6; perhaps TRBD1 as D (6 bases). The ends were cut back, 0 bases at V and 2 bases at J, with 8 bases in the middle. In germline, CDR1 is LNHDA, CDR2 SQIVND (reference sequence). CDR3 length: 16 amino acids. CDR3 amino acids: CASSIERQAYNSPLHF. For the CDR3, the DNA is TGTGCCAGTAGTATAGAACGACAGGCCTATAATTCACCCCTCCACTTT.

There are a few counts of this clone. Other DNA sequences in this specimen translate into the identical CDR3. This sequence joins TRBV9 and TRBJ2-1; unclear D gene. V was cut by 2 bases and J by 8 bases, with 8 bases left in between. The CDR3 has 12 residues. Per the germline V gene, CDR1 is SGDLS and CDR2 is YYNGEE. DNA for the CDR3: TGTGCCAGCAGCGTGAGAGGCGATGAGCAGTTCTTC. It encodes CASSVRGDEQFF.

The chain's CDR3 is CASTAAETNEKLFF. For the CDR3, the DNA is TGTGCCAGTACGGCGGCGGAAACTAATGAAAAACTGTTTTTT. The chain employs TRBV19 and TRBJ1-4; D uncertain. CDR1 is LNHDA and CDR2 is SQIVND in the germline V gene (reference sequence). CDR3 length: 14 amino acids. V lost 7 bases and J 1 base, leaving 10 bases between the germline ends. The whole variable domain, remainder taken from reference TRBV19 and TRBJ1-4, is DGGITQSPKYLFRKEGQNVTLSCEQNLNHDAMYWYRQDPGQGLRLIYYSQIVNDFQKGDIAEGYSVSREKKESFPLTVTSAQKNPTAFYLCASTAAETNEKLFFGSGTQLSVL.

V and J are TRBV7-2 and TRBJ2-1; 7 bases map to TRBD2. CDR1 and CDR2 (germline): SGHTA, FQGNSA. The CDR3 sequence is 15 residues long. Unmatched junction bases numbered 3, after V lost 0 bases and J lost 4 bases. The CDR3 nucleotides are TGTGCCAGCAGCTTAGCGGCGGGAGTGTACAATGAGCAGTTCTTC. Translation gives CASSLAAGVYNEQFF.

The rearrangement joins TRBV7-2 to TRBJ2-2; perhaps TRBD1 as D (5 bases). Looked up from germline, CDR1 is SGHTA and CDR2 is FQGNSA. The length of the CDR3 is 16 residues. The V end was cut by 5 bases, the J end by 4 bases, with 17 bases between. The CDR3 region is CASSPHRKGITGELFF. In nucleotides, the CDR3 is TGTGCCAGCAGCCCCCACCGGAAGGGGATCACCGGGGAGCTGTTTTTT.

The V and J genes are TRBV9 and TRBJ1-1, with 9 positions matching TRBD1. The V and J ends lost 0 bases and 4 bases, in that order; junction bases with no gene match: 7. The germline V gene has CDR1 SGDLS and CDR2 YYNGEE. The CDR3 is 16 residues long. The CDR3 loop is CASSVVPGQGFTEAFF. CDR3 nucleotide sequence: TGTGCCAGCAGCGTAGTCCCGGGACAGGGCTTCACTGAAGCTTTCTTT.

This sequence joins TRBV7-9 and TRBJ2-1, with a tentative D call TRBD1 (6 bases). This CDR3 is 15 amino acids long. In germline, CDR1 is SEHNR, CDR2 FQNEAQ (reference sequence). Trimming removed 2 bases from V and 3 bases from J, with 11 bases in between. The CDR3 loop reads CASSLNRVVYNEQFF. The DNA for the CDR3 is TGTGCCAGCAGCTTAAACAGGGTGGTCTACAATGAGCAGTTCTTC.

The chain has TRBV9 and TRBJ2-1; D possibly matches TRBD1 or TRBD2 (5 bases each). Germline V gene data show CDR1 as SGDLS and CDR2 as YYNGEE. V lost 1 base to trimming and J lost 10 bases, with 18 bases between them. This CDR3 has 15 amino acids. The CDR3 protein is CASSVFETGREEQFF. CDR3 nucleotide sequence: TGTGCCAGCAGCGTATTTGAAACGGGGCGTGAGGAGCAGTTCTTC.